Listed below are T cell receptor beta chains from one sample, sequenced in a study of T cells in Graves' hyperthyroidism and ophthalmopathy. MiXCR, applied by TCRdb to the multiplex PCR reads, yields one record per CDR3 protein. There are under 350,000 distinct CDR3 sequences in the sample; roughly 18% occur only once, and approximately 49% lies in the top ten. Material: blood. Every receptor here comes from a woman aged 50 to 65 with Graves' hyperthyroidism. Both conserved end residues are part of each CDR3. For some rows the clone size is stated as once, few or many, or as a class when expanded; others skip it.

>TRBJ1-4|NA|TRBV19
CASSPPRRLANEKLFF
>TRBJ1-2|NA|TRBV29-1
CSVEEGRGYYGYTF
>TRBJ2-5|few|TRBV7-9
CASSLATGGETQYF
>TRBJ2-7|few|TRBV7-2
CASSLDQASGRIGQYF
>TRBJ2-5|few|TRBV5-1
CASSLASGAGETQYF
>TRBJ2-2|NA|TRBV7-9
CASSTDYYTGELFF
>TRBJ1-6|many|TRBV12-3/TRBV12-4
CASSLAPRSPLHF
>TRBJ1-2|many|TRBV5-1
CASSLEPGTGYTF
>TRBJ2-5|NA|TRBV28
CASSDSQGDRTQYF
>TRBJ2-2|many|TRBV3-1
CASSLSTTPNTGELFF
>TRBJ1-2|few|TRBV30
CAWSVQQGGGYTF
>TRBJ1-1|many|TRBV6-1
CASTEGGFGTEAFF
>TRBJ2-3|many|TRBV12-3/TRBV12-4
CASIFGGGTDTQYF
>TRBJ2-2|NA|TRBV7-9
CASTKTESGTGELFF